Described below is a single T cell receptor beta chain sequence and its context. This clone has just one count. Its antigen remains undetermined. There are no base qualities to consult, and no much larger clone falls within one base. This sample was included in a study of control samples from healthy donors and cancer patients (TCRdb year 2020). The CDR3 runs 10 amino acids, cysteine and phenylalanine included. Solely the CDR3 DNA is kept, with 30 bases framed from the first base. The germline V gene specifies SGHRS as CDR1 and YFSETQ as CDR2. A distance of 6 bases separates the germline ends of V and J, which lose 5 bases and 7 bases respectively. The library relied on the immunoSEQ multiplex PCR assay. TCRdb retrieved this table from immuneACCESS and kept in-frame rearrangements only. Not all clones are present; in checked studies, unresolved V genes account for under half, and no reason is known for the remainder. The sample has 50,000 to 55,000 clones on record, roughly 94% of them singletons. 2.4% of the sample lies in the top ten.

Input material: blood. The TCR originated in a man younger than 45 in good health. The rearranged segments are TRBV5-1 and TRBJ2-5; the D gene is perhaps TRBD1, on 6 matching bases. CDR3 protein: CASRGATQYF. The sequence in DNA is TGCGCCAGCAGGGGGGCGACCCAGTACTTC.